What follows are 28 T cell receptor beta chains derived from one specimen sequenced in a study of cytomegalovirus exposure and HLA in healthy donors. This PCR relied on a set of 60 Vbeta primers and 13 Jbeta primers. Assay used: immunoSEQ multiplex PCR; TCRdb lists only in-frame clones, some missing. The sample consists of some 180,000 clones, 82% of them appearing once. Input material: PBMCs. These receptors were collected from a man between 35 and 55 years old in good health and CMV-seronegative.

The V gene is TRBV15, the J gene TRBJ2-5, with D maybe TRBD2 (7 bases). In germline, CDR1 is LNHNV, CDR2 YYDKDF (reference sequence). The V end lost 0 bases, the J end lost 5 bases, and 13 bases lay between the germline ends. The CDR3 has 15 residues. CDR3 in DNA: TGTGCCACCAGCAGAGAGGGGGGGCGAGGGGAGACCCAGTACTTC. Translating gives CATSREGGRGETQYF.

This clone was seen a single time. One junction end does not reproduce the germline sequence, and a read error may be involved. The rearrangement joins TRBV19 to TRBJ2-5; D perhaps matches TRBD2 (6 bases). CDR1 and CDR2 (germline): LNHDA, SQIVND (reference sequence). The CDR3 sequence is 14 residues long. In nucleotides, the CDR3 is TGTGCCAGTAGTACCGGGACTGGGGTAGAGGCCCAGTACTTC. Translated: CASSTGTGVEAQYF.

The chain recombines TRBV7-9 with TRBJ2-1; D gene uncertain. The CDR3 covers 14 residues. CDR1 and CDR2 (germline): SEHNR, FQNEAQ (reference sequence). V lost 1 base, J lost 3 bases, and 7 bases lay in between. CDR3 in amino acids: CASSLDSDYNEQFF. DNA of the CDR3: TGTGCCAGCAGCTTAGACAGTGACTACAATGAGCAGTTCTTC.

In its sample, this clone was seen once. The J gene is TRBJ1-2, the V gene TRBV6-6; TRBD1 aligns across 10 bases. The CDR3 is made up of 14 amino acids. V gave up 5 bases and J gave up 5 bases; unmatched junction bases: 5. Germline CDR1 and CDR2: MNHNY and SVGAGI (reference sequence). CDR3 nucleotides: TGTGCCAGCAGTCACGGGACAGGGGCTTATGGCTACACCTTC. Amino acid sequence: CASSHGTGAYGYTF.

Concerning this clone: This same CDR3 is encoded by further DNA sequences in the sample. The chain employs TRBV5-1 and TRBJ2-1; D perhaps matches TRBD1 (5 bases). This CDR3 has 12 amino acids. Germline values: CDR1 SGHRS, CDR2 YFSETQ. V was clipped by 0 bases and J by 7 bases, with 5 bases between them. As DNA, the CDR3 is TGCGCCAGCAGCTTGGCAGGGAATGAGCAGTTCTTC. Translating it yields CASSLAGNEQFF.

The CDR3 bases are TGTGCCAGCATCGATTACAGGGGAAGTGAAAAACTGTTTTTT. It is translated as CASIDYRGSEKLFF. V gene TRBV7-9 combines with J gene TRBJ1-4; 7 bases agree with TRBD1. The trim removed 7 bases at V and 7 bases at J, leaving 9 bases unmatched. The CDR3 is made up of 14 amino acids. Germline values: CDR1 SEHNR, CDR2 FQNEAQ (reference sequence).

The chain couples TRBV7-2 to TRBJ1-1; 10 nucleotides line up with TRBD1. This CDR3 region has 16 residues. V lost 5 bases, J lost 1 base, and 7 bases stayed unmatched. The V gene's germline CDR1 is SGHTA and CDR2 FQGNSA. The CDR3 sequence is CASSPRDRGPNTEAFF. CDR3 coding DNA: TGTGCCAGCAGCCCCCGGGACAGGGGCCCGAACACTGAAGCTTTCTTT.

The chain has TRBV5-1 and TRBJ2-7; 11 bases match TRBD2. This CDR3 is built from 16 residues. V gave up 4 bases and J gave up 0 bases; unmatched junction bases: 6. CDR1 is SGHRS, CDR2 YFSETQ, per germline. The CDR3 DNA follows: TGCGCCAGCAGCGCAATGACTAGCGGGACCTCCTACGAGCAGTACTTC. Its translation is CASSAMTSGTSYEQYF.

V gene TRBV18 combines with J gene TRBJ1-5, with 9 bases identical to TRBD1. CDR1 is KGHSH and CDR2 is LQKENI in the germline V gene. This CDR3 has 15 amino acids. V trimming: 6 bases; J trimming: 7 bases; junction bases outside the gene matches: 10. CDR3 sequence (DNA): TGTGCCAGCTCGGAAGAGACAGGGGGGAGACAGCCCCAGCATTTT. Translating it yields CASSEETGGRQPQHF.

The V gene is TRBV18, the J gene TRBJ1-1; 7 nucleotides align to TRBD1. Germline V gene sequence: CDR1 KGHSH, CDR2 LQKENI. Germline trimming cut 5 bases from V and 2 bases from J; bases unmatched to any gene: 11. CDR3 length equals 16 residues. As DNA, the CDR3 is TGTGCCAGCTCAGCCGACAGGGATAGGGGTAACACTGAAGCTTTCTTT. Protein sequence: CASSADRDRGNTEAFF.

V is TRBV7-3 and J is TRBJ2-3, with a possible D match to TRBD1 (5 bases). Deletions cut 0 bases from V and 8 bases from J, with 15 bases between. The CDR3 consists of 15 residues. Germline CDR1 SGHTA, CDR2 FQGTGA. CDR3 loop: CASSLTGAGVGTQYF. In DNA form, the CDR3 reads TGTGCCAGCAGCTTAACAGGGGCCGGAGTAGGTACGCAGTATTTT.

The CDR3 spells CATRGGQPYEQYF. DNA of the CDR3: TGTGCCACAAGGGGGGGTCAACCCTACGAGCAGTACTTC. V and J are TRBV7-9 and TRBJ2-7, with D possibly TRBD2 on 7 matching bases. CDR3 length: 13 amino acids. Trimming left V 10 bases short and J 2 bases short, with 15 bases between. Germline assignment: CDR1 SEHNR and CDR2 FQNEAQ (reference sequence).

The V and J genes are TRBV27 and TRBJ2-3; no firm D call. The CDR3 totals 13 residues. With 0 bases removed from V and 4 bases from J, the gap between germline ends came to 5 bases. Germline CDR1 is MNHEY and CDR2 is SMNVEV (reference sequence). The CDR3 nucleotides read TGTGCCAGCAGTTTATCCTCCCCAGATACGCAGTATTTT. Its translation: CASSLSSPDTQYF.

On this clone itself: A junction end diverges from the germline sequence, so it may reflect a read error. The same CDR3 is also encoded by other DNA sequences in this sample. The chain couples TRBV4-3 to TRBJ2-7, with TRBD2 identical over 13 bases. Germline V gene data show CDR1 as LGHNA and CDR2 as YSLEER. CDR3 length: 20 residues. The CDR3 DNA is TGCGCCAGTAGCCAAGATCTTTGGACTAGCGGGAGTCTCTTGCCCTACGAGCAGTACTTC. It yields the protein CASSQDLWTSGSLLPYEQYF.

The V call is TRBV2, the J call TRBJ1-2; D is unresolved. CDR3 length: 14 amino acids. Trimming took 6 bases from V and 0 from J, leaving 11 bases between them. Germline lookup yields CDR1 SNHLY and CDR2 FYNNEI. In DNA, the CDR3 is TGTGCCAGCAGGGAACAGACAACTAACTATGGCTACACCTTC. This encodes CASREQTTNYGYTF.

There are a few counts of this clone. V is TRBV9 and J is TRBJ2-7; 8 bases are shared with TRBD1. The CDR3 length is 15 residues. Germline CDR1 is SGDLS and CDR2 is YYNGEE. With V trimmed by 0 bases and J by 3 bases, 5 bases remained unmatched. Here the CDR3 DNA reads TGTGCCAGCAGCGTAGGGACAGGGACCATCTACGAGCAGTACTTC. This codes for CASSVGTGTIYEQYF.

This chain joins TRBV5-5 and TRBJ2-5, with D perhaps TRBD2 (5 bases). Germline assignment: CDR1 SGHKS and CDR2 YYEKEE (reference sequence). Trimming pared 0 bases from V and 4 bases from J, leaving 19 bases between. This CDR3 is 17 amino acids long. The CDR3 DNA is TGTGCCAGCAGCTTGGAAGGAAACCACGGGGTTGTAGAGACCCAGTACTTC. The encoded protein is CASSLEGNHGVVETQYF.

The sample holds one count of this clone. CDR3 residues: CASSVGAIPQETQYF. The CDR3 coding sequence is TGTGCCAGCAGCGTAGGTGCTATACCTCAAGAGACCCAGTACTTC. This sequence joins TRBV9 and TRBJ2-5, with D hard to call. Germline V gene lookup returns CDR1 SGDLS and CDR2 YYNGEE. Trimming left V 0 bases short and J 2 bases short, with 11 bases between. This CDR3 spans 15 amino acids.

The V call is TRBV4-3, the J call TRBJ2-4; 8 bases line up with TRBD1. The CDR3 extends over 15 amino acids. J gave up 3 bases and V 5 bases, and 6 bases lay outside the gene matches. Germline values: CDR1 LGHNA, CDR2 YSLEER. The CDR3 is CASSSAGGGKNIQYF. In DNA form, the CDR3 reads TGCGCCAGCAGCTCCGCAGGGGGCGGCAAAAACATTCAGTACTTC.

The rearrangement links TRBV5-5 to TRBJ2-7, with 9 bases matching TRBD1. CDR3 size: 14 residues. V lost 5 bases to trimming and J lost 3 bases; unmatched junction nucleotides: 6. Germline-derived CDR1 and CDR2 are SGHKS and YYEKEE (reference sequence). The CDR3 reads CASRLTGGDYEQYF. The CDR3 DNA sequence: TGTGCCAGCAGATTGACAGGGGGAGACTACGAGCAGTACTTC. The variable domain in full, with the rest retrieved from reference TRBV5-5 and TRBJ2-7, is DAGVTQSPTHLIKTRGQQVTLRCSPISGHKSVSWYQQVLGQGPQFIFQYYEKEERGRGNFPDRFSARQFPNYSSELNVNALLLGDSALYLCASRLTGGDYEQYFGPGTRLTVT.

The genes are TRBV7-9 and TRBJ2-1; D might be TRBD2 (6 bases). The CDR3 consists of 17 residues. Germline V gene data show CDR1 as SEHNR and CDR2 as FQNEAQ (reference sequence). V was cut by 3 bases and J by 0 bases, with 15 bases left in between. CDR3 nucleotide sequence: TGTGCCAGCAGCTTGGGGGGACGGTGGAGCTCCTACAATGAGCAGTTCTTC. Protein: CASSLGGRWSSYNEQFF.

The chain couples TRBV30 to TRBJ2-1, with 16 bases identical to TRBD2. V trimming: 3 bases; J trimming: 4 bases; junction bases outside the gene matches: 3. Germline CDR1 GTSNPN, CDR2 SVGIG (reference sequence). The length of the CDR3 is 16 residues. The CDR3 loop is CAWSRGLAGGYNEQFF. The DNA for the CDR3 is TGTGCCTGGAGCCGGGGACTAGCGGGAGGGTACAATGAGCAGTTCTTC.

The chain carries TRBV21-1 and TRBJ2-1; TRBD2 was called by the table and not checked on the DNA. TRBV21-1 corresponds to a pseudogene. The length of the CDR3 is 16 residues. CDR3 sequence (DNA): TGTGCCAGCAGCACCCAGCGGGGGGGGAACCCCAATGAGCAGTTCTTC. Protein: CASSTQRGGNPNEQFF.

The chain couples TRBV5-8 to TRBJ1-1; 8 nucleotides agree with TRBD1. Germline V gene data show CDR1 as SGHTS and CDR2 as YDEGEE. Trimming removed 3 bases from V and 5 bases from J; junction bases left unmatched: 9. There are 15 residues in the CDR3. The CDR3 loop reads CASSSRDRRSTEAFF. Written as DNA, the CDR3 is TGTGCCAGCAGCTCAAGGGACAGGAGAAGTACTGAAGCTTTCTTT. Full variable domain (rest looked up from reference TRBV5-8 and TRBJ1-1): EAGVTQSPTHLIKTRGQQATLRCSPISGHTSVYWYQQALGLGLQFLLWYDEGEERNRGNFPPRFSGRQFPNYSSELNVNALELEDSALYLCASSSRDRRSTEAFFGQGTRLTVV.

The V gene is TRBV6-5, the J gene TRBJ1-2, with D possibly being TRBD1 (5 bases). Germline V gene lookup returns CDR1 MNHEY and CDR2 SVGAGI. The CDR3 totals 13 residues. Trimming left V 4 bases short and J 2 bases short, with 8 bases between. Written as DNA, the CDR3 is TGTGCCAGCAGTTCAAACAGGAACTATGGCTACACCTTC. Translating gives CASSSNRNYGYTF.

This chain joins TRBV30 and TRBJ2-7; possible D gene TRBD2, 6 bases. The V end lost 0 bases, the J end lost 2 bases, and 14 bases lay between the germline ends. Germline CDR1 GTSNPN, CDR2 SVGIG (reference sequence). CDR3 length: 15 residues. The CDR3 loop is CAWSVLAGSTYEQYF. CDR3 nucleotide sequence: TGTGCCTGGAGTGTACTAGCAGGCTCGACCTACGAGCAGTACTTC. Filled out from reference TRBV30 and TRBJ2-7, the complete variable domain reads SQTIHQWPATLVQPVGSPLSLECTVEGTSNPNLYWYRQAAGRGLQLLFYSVGIGQISSEVPQNLSASRPQDRQFILSSKKLLLSDSGFYLCAWSVLAGSTYEQYFGPGTRLTVT.

The chain carries TRBV28 and TRBJ1-5; D gene ambiguous. In germline, CDR1 is MDHEN, CDR2 SYDVKM. V shed 11 bases and J shed 5 bases, with 16 bases lying between them. This CDR3 has 13 residues. The CDR3 is CALGGGRDQPQHF. CDR3 nucleotides: TGTGCCCTTGGTGGAGGTAGGGATCAGCCCCAGCATTTT.

The chain employs TRBV9 and TRBJ2-1, with 8 bases that match TRBD2. V shed 3 bases, J shed 2 bases, and the junction held 4 bases outside the gene matches. The CDR3 covers 15 residues. Germline CDR1 reads SGDLS; CDR2 reads YYNGEE. In DNA, the CDR3 is TGTGCCAGCAGCGCCTTAGCGGGGCCCTACAATGAGCAGTTCTTC. This gives the protein CASSALAGPYNEQFF.